A selection of T cell receptor beta chains follows, all from one sample in a study of blood T cell repertoires in COVID-19. Clones were read by immunoSEQ multiplex PCR, and TCRdb kept only the in-frame ones, dropping some. The sample shows more than 200,000 clones, 75% to 90% of them seen only once. Sequencing input: peripheral blood. These receptors all come from a man in his thirties or forties with active or convalescent COVID-19. CDR3s leave out the opening cysteine and the closing phenylalanine or tryptophan.

TRBV25-1	TRBJ1-4	ASSEGGTGDEKLF
TRBV4-3	TRBJ2-7	ASSQDSDSSYEQY
TRBV7-9	TRBJ1-1	ASSLAQGIEAF
TRBV5-1	TRBJ1-1	ASSFTRGGTGEAF
TRBV6-2/TRBV6-3	TRBJ1-2	ASSLGRGFGYT
TRBV13	TRBJ1-6	ASSGGTGYNSPLH
TRBV14	TRBJ1-1	ASSQLTGVNTEAF
TRBV4-3	TRBJ2-7	ASSLDRGLYEQY
TRBV5-1	TRBJ1-2	ASSLVGSRERSDGYT
TRBV7-9	TRBJ1-1	ASSLAQGALGLMNTEAF
TRBV5-4	TRBJ1-2	ASSDPSTSYGYT
TRBV19	TRBJ1-5	ASSIPGNSNQPQH
TRBV9	TRBJ2-2	ASSPRSGKNTGELF
TRBV5-1	TRBJ2-7	ASSLFPYVGDSYEQY
TRBV5-1	TRBJ1-2	ASSLGQGAGYGYT
TRBV9	TRBJ2-7	ASSVGTAYEQY
TRBV18	TRBJ2-4	ASSPPGQVQRDIQY
TRBV13	TRBJ2-5	ASSPGTSGGVQETQY
TRBV5-5	TRBJ2-2	ASSLGQTNTGELF
TRBV15	TRBJ2-1	ATSRAMAGIPYNEQF
TRBV18	TRBJ2-7	ASSPRQAGGYEQY
TRBV29-1	TRBJ1-4	SVGTTGATNEKLF
TRBV4-2	TRBJ1-1	ASSQERQGNTEAF